A single T cell receptor beta chain is shown here with its context. The sample is drawn from a study of blood T cell repertoires in COVID-19. Background on the study: COVID-19 samples collected from the United States, Italy and Spain covered acute and convalescent phases.

Trimming cost V 4 bases and J 6 bases; bases outside gene matches: 2. CDR1 is LGHDT and CDR2 is YNNKEL in the germline V gene (reference sequence). The CDR3 covers 15 residues. Some clones are missing from TCRdb's copy, which holds only in-frame ones; the method was immunoSEQ multiplex PCR. The sample contains some 82,000 clones, 81% of which appear only once. The specimen sequenced was peripheral blood. The J gene is TRBJ2-3, the V gene TRBV3-1 (or the pseudogene TRBV3-2); 15 bases are a match to TRBD2. The clonotype originates from an older man with acute or convalescent COVID-19. CDR3 coding DNA: TGTGCCAGCAGCCGGACTAGCGGGAGGGAGGATACGCAGTATTTT. This translates into CASSRTSGREDTQYF.